These 12 T cell receptor beta chains were sequenced from one sample in a study of control samples from healthy donors and cancer patients. The table came from immunoSEQ multiplex PCR; TCRdb's copy has only in-frame clones and leaves some out. The profile shows 150,000 or so clones, about 93% of them singletons. The source material was blood. These receptors came from a woman aged 60 to 75 in good health.

The chain recombines TRBV5-1 with TRBJ2-3, with 11 nucleotides matching TRBD2. The CDR3 sequence is 15 residues long. V trimming: 5 bases; J trimming: 4 bases; junction bases outside the gene matches: 6. Germline loops: CDR1 SGHRS, CDR2 YFSETQ. Written as DNA, the CDR3 is TGCGCCAGCAGTTTTAGCGGGGGGGCCTCAGATACGCAGTATTTT. Protein: CASSFSGGASDTQYF.

This chain joins TRBV27 and TRBJ2-7; D perhaps matches TRBD1 (5 bases). This CDR3 is 14 amino acids long. Germline CDR1 and CDR2: MNHEY and SMNVEV (reference sequence). Trimming left V 5 bases short and J 5 bases short, with 16 bases between. The CDR3 sequence is CASSQRTLADEQYF. The CDR3 DNA sequence: TGTGCCAGCAGTCAACGGACACTGGCCGACGAGCAGTACTTC.

This clone was observed a handful of times. This chain uses TRBV21-1 with TRBJ1-4; the table's D call TRBD1 went unverified against the DNA. TRBV21-1 is a known pseudogene. The CDR3 loop spans 15 amino acids. The CDR3 sequence is CASSKARGHYEKLFF. CDR3 nucleotides: TGTGCCAGCAGCAAAGCCAGGGGACATTATGAAAAACTGTTTTTT.

CDR3 bases: TGTGCCAGCAGTATAAGACAGGGGGTCTATGGCTACACCTTC. Its translation: CASSIRQGVYGYTF. V is TRBV6-6 and J is TRBJ1-2; 9 bases match TRBD1. V lost 5 bases and J lost 4; bases outside the gene matches: 5. This CDR3 contains 14 residues. In germline, CDR1 is MNHNY, CDR2 SVGAGI (reference sequence).

DNA for the CDR3: TGTGCCAGCAGCTTGGACGGAAATAATGGCTACACCTTC. It yields the protein CASSLDGNNGYTF. The chain recombines TRBV9 with TRBJ1-2; D gene unclear. Deletions cut 4 bases from V and 6 bases from J, with 13 bases between. CDR3 length: 13 residues. Germline CDR1 reads SGDLS; CDR2 reads YYNGEE.

The CDR3 sequence is CATSRQGGGYTF. The CDR3 coding sequence is TGTGCCACCAGCCGTCAGGGTGGCGGCTACACCTTC. The rearrangement uses TRBV15 and TRBJ1-2, with a tentative D call TRBD1 (5 bases). From germline, CDR1 is LNHNV and CDR2 YYDKDF (reference sequence). The CDR3 runs to 12 residues. V lost 5 bases to trimming and J lost 8 bases, with 12 bases between them. Variable domain in full (rest from reference TRBV15 and TRBJ1-2): DAMVIQNPRYQVTQFGKPVTLSCSQTLNHNVMYWYQQKSSQAPKLLFHYYDKDFNNEADTPDNFQSRRPNTSFCFLDIRSPGLGDTAMYLCATSRQGGGYTFGSGTRLTVV.

This clone came up once. This sequence joins TRBV12-3 or TRBV12-4 and TRBJ2-1; a weak D match, TRBD2 (6 bases). V was pared by 3 bases and J by 14 bases, with 14 bases between. This CDR3 has 12 amino acids. The DNA for the CDR3 is TGTGCCAGCAGTTTGGGTTCGGGGGAAGAGTTCTTC. Translation gives CASSLGSGEEFF.

This rearrangement joins TRBV6-2 or TRBV6-3 to TRBJ2-1, with 14 bases matching TRBD2. Losses at the gene ends were 5 bases for V and 4 bases for J; bases not matched to a gene: 4. The CDR3 runs to 16 residues. Germline V CDR1 and CDR2: MNHEY, SVGEGT. CDR3 sequence: CASSPGLAGGYNEQFF. The CDR3 DNA sequence: TGTGCCAGCAGTCCCGGACTAGCGGGGGGTTACAATGAGCAGTTCTTC.

V is TRBV4-3 and J is TRBJ1-6, with unresolved D. Germline lookup yields CDR1 LGHNA and CDR2 YSLEER. The germline V and J ends were trimmed by 5 bases and 5 bases, with 16 bases remaining between them. The CDR3 runs 16 residues. The CDR3 is CASSSLGRTNNSPLHF. The CDR3, as DNA: TGCGCCAGCAGCTCCTTAGGACGGACGAATAATTCACCCCTCCACTTT.

V gene TRBV18 combines with J gene TRBJ1-3; no firm D call. CDR3 length: 17 amino acids. Germline lookup yields CDR1 KGHSH and CDR2 LQKENI. Trimming stripped 0 bases from V and 0 bases from J, with 12 bases between. CDR3 sequence: CASSPPWLSNSGNTIYF. CDR3 coding DNA: TGTGCCAGCTCACCACCGTGGCTTTCTAACTCTGGAAACACCATATATTTT.

This chain connects TRBV19 to TRBJ2-3; weak D call: TRBD2 (5 bases). Germline V gene lookup returns CDR1 LNHDA and CDR2 SQIVND (reference sequence). CDR3 size: 11 residues. Trimming removed 10 bases from V and 6 bases from J, with 11 bases in between. The CDR3 sequence: CATDSEDTQYF. The CDR3 region has the DNA TGTGCCACTGATAGCGAGGATACGCAGTATTTT.

The chain links TRBV18 to TRBJ1-5; D gene uncertain. Germline V gives CDR1 KGHSH, CDR2 LQKENI. This CDR3 is 13 amino acids long. The V end was cut by 5 bases, the J end by 4 bases, with 9 bases between. For the CDR3, the DNA is TGTGCCAGCTCATTCGGAGGAAATCAGCCCCAGCATTTT. This translates into CASSFGGNQPQHF.